Below, 11 T cell receptor beta chains from the same sample are listed, as sequenced in a study of neoadjuvant anti-PD-1 for oral cavity cancer. This table comes from immunoSEQ multiplex PCR, and its TCRdb copy is limited to in-frame clones, with some not included. The sample holds about 61,000 clones; roughly 80% are singletons and the top ten take 2% to 3%. This specimen was PBMCs, taken before nivolumab (anti-PD-1) treatment. The origin of the receptors is a person aged 40 to 85 with oral cavity squamous cell carcinoma.

This clone came up a few times. This chain connects TRBV27 to TRBJ1-2; a possible D gene is TRBD1 (6 bases). Trimming left V 6 bases short and J 8 bases short, with 19 bases between. The CDR3 consists of 14 residues. CDR1 MNHEY and CDR2 SMNVEV come from the germline V gene (reference sequence). The CDR3 sequence is CASSSHLQGSGYTF. The CDR3 DNA sequence: TGTGCCAGCAGCAGCCATTTACAGGGTTCCGGCTACACCTTC.

The V gene is TRBV27, the J gene TRBJ2-1; perhaps TRBD1 as D (5 bases). The CDR3 length is 13 residues. Trimming took 2 bases from V and 6 from J, leaving 8 bases between them. From germline, CDR1 is MNHEY and CDR2 SMNVEV (reference sequence). The CDR3 coding sequence is TGTGCCAGCAGTTTAATAGGGGTCAATGAGCAGTTCTTC. Translating gives CASSLIGVNEQFF.

This chain joins TRBV5-5 and TRBJ1-1, with D maybe TRBD1 (6 bases). CDR1 and CDR2 (germline): SGHKS, YYEKEE (reference sequence). The V and J ends lost 6 bases and 6 bases respectively, with 21 bases between them. The CDR3 sequence is 15 residues long. CDR3 coding DNA: TGTGCCAGCACCCCCGCCGGGACACGCACTGCTGAAGCTTTCTTT. The encoded protein is CASTPAGTRTAEAFF.

The rearrangement joins TRBV27 to TRBJ2-6, with D perhaps being TRBD1 or TRBD2 (5 bases each). With 1 base removed from V and 0 bases from J, the gap between germline ends came to 7 bases. CDR1 MNHEY and CDR2 SMNVEV come from the germline V gene (reference sequence). The CDR3 is 16 amino acids. Here the CDR3 DNA reads TGTGCCAGCAGTTTATGGGGGAGCTCTGGGGCCAACGTCCTGACTTTC. Residues: CASSLWGSSGANVLTF.

The rearrangement uses TRBV7-9 and TRBJ2-5; 12 bases match TRBD2. The CDR3 runs to 16 residues. The J segment lost 6 bases and the V segment lost 5 bases, leaving 10 bases of the junction unmatched. The V gene's germline CDR1 is SEHNR and CDR2 FQNEAQ (reference sequence). CDR3 protein: CASSVLTSGRMKTQYF. The CDR3 DNA sequence: TGTGCCAGCAGCGTCCTGACTAGCGGGAGAATGAAGACCCAGTACTTC.

The genes are TRBV6-5 and TRBJ1-5, with TRBD1 as a possible D gene (5 bases). This CDR3 has 14 residues. Deletions cut 4 bases from V and 6 bases from J, with 13 bases between. CDR1 MNHEY and CDR2 SVGAGI come from the germline V gene. This CDR3 reads CASSFDRGSQPQHF. The CDR3 nucleotides are TGTGCCAGCAGTTTCGACAGAGGATCTCAGCCCCAGCATTTT.

CDR3 coding DNA: TGTGCCAGCTCACCCCCGGACAGCCGTTTTTATGGCTACACCTTC. This gives the protein CASSPPDSRFYGYTF. The genes are TRBV18 and TRBJ1-2; tentatively, D is TRBD1 (6 bases). CDR1 and CDR2 (germline): KGHSH, LQKENI. This CDR3 has 15 amino acids. V dropped 3 bases and J dropped 5 bases, with 16 bases sitting between them.

The chain uses TRBV7-9 and TRBJ1-4; D ambiguous. The CDR3 totals 15 residues. V gave up 2 bases and J gave up 7 bases, with 14 bases separating them. CDR1 SEHNR and CDR2 FQNEAQ come from the germline V gene (reference sequence). CDR3 amino acids: CASSLRASVTEKLFF. CDR3 DNA: TGTGCCAGCAGCTTAAGAGCTTCGGTAACTGAAAAACTGTTTTTT.

By share, this clone ranks as medium-sized. The chain links TRBV7-3 to TRBJ2-7, with 10 bases lining up with TRBD1. V gave up 4 bases and J gave up 5 bases; unmatched junction bases: 2. The CDR3 covers 13 residues. Germline CDR1 reads SGHTA; CDR2 reads FQGTGA. The CDR3 spells CASSSGTGDEQYF. CDR3 coding DNA: TGTGCCAGCAGCTCCGGGACAGGGGACGAGCAGTACTTC.

The chain couples TRBV19 to TRBJ2-2, with TRBD1 matching over 9 bases. Trimming removed 8 bases from V and 3 bases from J; junction bases left unmatched: 4. Germline CDR1 reads LNHDA; CDR2 reads SQIVND (reference sequence). The CDR3 sequence is 14 residues long. This CDR3 reads CASAGTGYTGELFF. For the CDR3, the DNA is TGTGCCAGTGCCGGGACAGGGTACACCGGGGAGCTGTTTTTT.

The V and J genes are TRBV11-3 and TRBJ2-1, with D possibly TRBD2 on 7 matching bases. V lost 4 bases and J lost 2, with 12 bases in between. The germline V gene encodes CDR1 SGHNT and CDR2 YENEEA. CDR3 length equals 15 residues. This CDR3 reads CASSSGGATYNEQFF. DNA of the CDR3: TGTGCCAGCAGCTCTGGGGGGGCCACCTACAATGAGCAGTTCTTC.